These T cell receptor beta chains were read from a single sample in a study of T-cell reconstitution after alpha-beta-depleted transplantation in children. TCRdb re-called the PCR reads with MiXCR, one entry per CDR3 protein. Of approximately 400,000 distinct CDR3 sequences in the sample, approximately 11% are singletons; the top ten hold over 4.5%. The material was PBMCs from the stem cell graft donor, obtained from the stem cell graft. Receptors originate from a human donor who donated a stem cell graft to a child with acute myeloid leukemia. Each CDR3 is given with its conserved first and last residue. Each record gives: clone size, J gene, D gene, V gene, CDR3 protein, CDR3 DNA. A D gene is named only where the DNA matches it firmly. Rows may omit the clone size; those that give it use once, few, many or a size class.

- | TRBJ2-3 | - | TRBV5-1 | CASRASGASTDTQYF | TGCGCCAGCAGGGCGTCAGGGGCTAGCACAGATACGCAGTATTTT
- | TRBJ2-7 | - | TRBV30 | CAWSVPFRVTNEQYF | TGTGCCTGGAGTGTACCCTTCAGGGTGACGAACGAGCAGTACTTC
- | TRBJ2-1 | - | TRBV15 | CATSKDRLGGDNEQFF | TGTGCCACCAGCAAAGACAGGCTCGGTGGGGACAATGAGCAGTTCTTC
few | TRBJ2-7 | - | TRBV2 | CASSVRGLKDEQYF | TGTGCCAGCAGTGTTCGGGGTCTCAAGGACGAGCAGTACTTC
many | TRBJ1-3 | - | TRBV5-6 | CASSLGGSGNTIYF | TGTGCCAGCAGCTTGGGAGGTTCTGGAAACACCATATATTTT
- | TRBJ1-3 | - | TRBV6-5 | CASGVSGNTIYF | TGTGCCAGCGGAGTCTCTGGAAACACCATATATTTT
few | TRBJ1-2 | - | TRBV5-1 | CASSMTADYGYTF | TGCGCCAGCAGCATGACCGCGGACTATGGCTACACCTTC
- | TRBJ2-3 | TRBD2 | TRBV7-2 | CASRARTSGTDTQYF | TGTGCCAGCAGGGCGAGGACTAGCGGCACAGATACGCAGTATTTT
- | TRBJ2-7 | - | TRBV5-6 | CASSWKGYEQYF | TGTGCCAGCAGCTGGAAGGGGTACGAGCAGTACTTC
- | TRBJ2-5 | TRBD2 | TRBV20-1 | CSASSPSGIVETQYF | TGCAGTGCCTCTAGTCCTAGCGGGATCGTGGAGACCCAGTACTTC
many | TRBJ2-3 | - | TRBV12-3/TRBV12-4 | CASSSLHLESTDTQYF | TGTGCCAGCAGTTCCCTTCATTTGGAGTCCACAGATACGCAGTATTTT
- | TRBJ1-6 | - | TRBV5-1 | CASSLRGGTYNSPLHF | TGCGCCAGCAGCTTGAGGGGGGGAACGTATAATTCACCCCTCCACTTT
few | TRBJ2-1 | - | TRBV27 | CASSQGHPGNNEQFF | TGTGCCAGCAGTCAAGGACATCCGGGAAATAATGAGCAGTTCTTC
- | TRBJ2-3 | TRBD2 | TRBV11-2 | CASSSVGTSGSADTQYF | TGTGCCAGCAGCTCTGTCGGGACTAGCGGGAGTGCAGATACGCAGTATTTT
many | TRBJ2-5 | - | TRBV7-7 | CASSLPGGQETQYF | TGTGCTAGCAGCCTTCCCGGCGGTCAAGAGACCCAGTACTTC
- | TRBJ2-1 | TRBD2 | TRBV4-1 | CASSQDPGTSADEQFF | TGCGCCAGCAGCCAAGACCCCGGGACTAGCGCTGATGAGCAGTTCTTC
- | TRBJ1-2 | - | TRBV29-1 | CSVGARDPNYGYTF | TGCAGCGTTGGGGCCCGGGACCCTAACTATGGCTACACCTTC
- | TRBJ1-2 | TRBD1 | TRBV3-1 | CASSQDRGRVDGYTF | TGTGCCAGCAGCCAGGACAGGGGGCGCGTTGATGGCTACACCTTC
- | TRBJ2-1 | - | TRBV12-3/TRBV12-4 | CASRKAGGPYNEQFF | TGTGCCAGCAGAAAAGCCGGGGGGCCCTACAATGAGCAGTTCTTC
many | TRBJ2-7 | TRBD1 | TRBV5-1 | CASSPDRVYEQYF | TGCGCCAGCAGCCCTGACAGGGTGTACGAGCAGTACTTC
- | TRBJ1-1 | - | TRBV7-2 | CASSLGGGPWEAFF | TGTGCCAGCAGCTTAGGGGGGGGGCCCTGGGAAGCTTTCTTT
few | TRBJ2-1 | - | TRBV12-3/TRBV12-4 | CASSRLGEQFF | TGTGCCAGCAGCCGCTTGGGTGAGCAGTTCTTC
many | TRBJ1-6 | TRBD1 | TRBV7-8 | CASSLTGGYNSPLHF | TGTGCCAGCAGCTTGACAGGGGGCTATAATTCACCCCTCCACTTT
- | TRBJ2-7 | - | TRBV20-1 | CSAVDRLPEQYF | TGCAGTGCCGTCGATCGGCTTCCCGAGCAGTACTTC
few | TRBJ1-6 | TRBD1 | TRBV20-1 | CSAPTGGGNSPLHF | TGCAGTGCGCCGACAGGGGGTGGTAATTCACCCCTCCACTTT
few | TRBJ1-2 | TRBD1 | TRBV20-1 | CSARETGGYGYTF | TGCAGTGCTAGGGAGACAGGGGGTTATGGCTACACCTTC
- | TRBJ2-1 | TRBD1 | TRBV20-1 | CSATSSGTAAREQFF | TGCAGTGCTACTTCCTCTGGGACAGCTGCACGTGAGCAGTTCTTC
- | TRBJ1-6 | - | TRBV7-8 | CASSFSPGSDVPLHF | TGTGCCAGCAGCTTTTCCCCAGGATCCGATGTCCCCCTCCACTTT
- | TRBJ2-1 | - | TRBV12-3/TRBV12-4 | CASSLTTGSRNEQFF | TGTGCCAGCAGTTTGACGACCGGGAGTCGCAATGAGCAGTTCTTC